This T cell receptor beta chain originates from a study of circulating tumor DNA in untreated peripheral T-cell lymphoma. General study results and limits: Baseline tissues yielded approximately 83% and baseline serum around 67% tumor-specific clonotype detection.

Only in-frame clones appear in the TCRdb table, and some are missing; sequencing was by immunoSEQ multiplex PCR. Of approximately 8,900 clones in the sample, roughly 80% were seen once. Details on this clone: What it recognizes is unknown.

Before treatment, baseline tumor tissue was collected for sequencing. This CDR3 is 13 amino acids long. Germline CDR1 is LNHDA and CDR2 is SQIVND (reference sequence). Trimming removed 7 bases from V and 9 bases from J; junction bases left unmatched: 9. Input material: tumor tissue. This receptor was taken from a human donor with peripheral T-cell lymphoma. The chain carries TRBV19 and TRBJ2-1, with 7 bases matching TRBD1. CDR3 region: CASNDRGGAEQFF. In DNA, the CDR3 is TGTGCCAGTAACGACAGAGGGGGCGCTGAGCAGTTCTTC.